These 11 T cell receptor beta chains were sequenced from one sample in a study of blood T cells in healthy people across ages. Then a second PCR, running about 7 to 11 cycles, was carried out with a sample-barcoded 5' primer and a J-beta primer mix. One entry per CDR3 protein results from TCRdb running MiXCR on the 5' RACE reads. Of hundreds of thousands of distinct CDR3 sequences listed, approximately 30% were seen once; the top ten hold just over 15%. Sequencing was done on a sample of blood. The receptors were sampled from a woman older than 75 in good health.

Turning to this clonotype: A much bigger clone sits one base away, suggesting this may be a read error. The chain uses TRBV7-2 and TRBJ2-5; unclear D gene. V was pared by 1 base and J by 11 bases, with 17 bases between. This CDR3 has 14 residues. The germline V gene encodes CDR1 SGHTA and CDR2 FQGNSA. CDR3 nucleotide sequence: TGTGCCAGCAGCTTAGACCGCCCGAGTCGTGAGCAGTACTTC. It yields the protein CASSLDRPSREQYF.

This clonotype has more than one count but fewer than ten. This chain uses TRBV28 with TRBJ1-6, with D unresolved. The CDR3 is 15 residues long. V lost 4 bases, J lost 10 bases, and 17 bases lay in between. Germline CDR1 and CDR2: MDHEN and SYDVKM. The CDR3 reads CASSSIDSLRSPLHF. The CDR3 nucleotides read TGTGCCAGCAGTTCGATCGACTCTTTACGGTCACCCCTCCACTTT.

This clonotype was found many times. The chain carries TRBV6-6 and TRBJ1-2, with 8 bases lining up with TRBD1. V trimming: 6 bases; J trimming: 8 bases; junction bases outside the gene matches: 8. CDR1 and CDR2 (germline): MNHNY, SVGAGI (reference sequence). CDR3 length: 13 amino acids. The chain's CDR3 is CASRADRVNGYTF. In DNA, the CDR3 is TGTGCCAGCAGAGCGGACAGGGTAAACGGCTACACCTTC.

This clonotype was picked up a small number of times. The rearrangement links TRBV5-1 to TRBJ1-2; D may be TRBD1 (5 bases). V was cut by 4 bases and J by 8 bases, with 18 bases left in between. Germline V gives CDR1 SGHRS, CDR2 YFSETQ. The CDR3 has 14 amino acids. CDR3 in DNA: TGCGCCAGCAGCCGGGCGGGACCGCCGGAGGGCTACACCTTC. Its translation is CASSRAGPPEGYTF.

The gene calls are TRBV20-1 and TRBJ2-5; D is possibly TRBD1 or TRBD2 (6 bases each). This CDR3 spans 16 amino acids. Trimming took off 4 bases at V and 2 bases at J, with 20 bases between the two ends. Germline V lookup: CDR1 DFQATT, CDR2 SNEGSKA (reference sequence). The CDR3 sequence is CSAKAAGGVNQETQYF. In nucleotides, the CDR3 is TGCAGTGCTAAGGCGGCCGGGGGCGTGAATCAAGAGACCCAGTACTTC.

The chain has TRBV9 and TRBJ2-7; D may correspond to TRBD1 or TRBD2 (6 bases each). The CDR3 is made up of 13 amino acids. Deletions cut 0 bases from V and 6 bases from J, with 10 bases between. Per the germline V gene, CDR1 is SGDLS and CDR2 is YYNGEE. CDR3 sequence: CASSVAGGGEQYF. The CDR3 coding sequence is TGTGCCAGCAGCGTAGCCGGGGGCGGCGAGCAGTACTTC.

This clonotype was found many times. The rearrangement joins TRBV7-2 to TRBJ2-7; D gene uncertain. The V gene's germline CDR1 is SGHTA and CDR2 FQGNSA. The CDR3 consists of 14 residues. V was cut by 6 bases and J by 0 bases, with 12 bases left in between. The CDR3: CASSFLRSSYEQYF. CDR3 sequence (DNA): TGTGCCAGCAGTTTTTTACGGAGCTCCTACGAGCAGTACTTC.

This rearrangement joins TRBV5-4 to TRBJ2-7, with TRBD1 matching over 9 bases. Germline values: CDR1 SGHNT, CDR2 YYREEE (reference sequence). Losses at the gene ends were 2 bases for V and 0 bases for J; bases not matched to a gene: 9. The CDR3 is made up of 17 amino acids. CDR3: CASSFSQGARVSYEQYF. In DNA, the CDR3 is TGTGCCAGCAGCTTCTCACAGGGGGCGCGTGTCTCCTACGAGCAGTACTTC.

Many counts were recorded for this clonotype. This chain connects TRBV6-2 or TRBV6-3 to TRBJ2-7, with a weak D call TRBD2 (5 bases). This CDR3 comprises 15 residues. Germline V gene data show CDR1 as MNHEY and CDR2 as SVGEGT. The V end lost 7 bases, the J end lost 0 bases, and 16 bases lay between the germline ends. This chain's CDR3 is CASTPPRGSSYEQYF. The CDR3 DNA sequence: TGTGCCAGCACCCCCCCTCGGGGTAGCTCCTACGAGCAGTACTTC.

The chain has TRBV21-1 and TRBJ1-6; the table's D call, TRBD1, has no DNA check behind it. TRBV21-1 is a documented pseudogene. The CDR3 totals 14 residues. Here the CDR3 DNA reads TGTGCCACCGTGCCCGGGACAGGGAATTCACCCCTCCACTTT. This sequence encodes CATVPGTGNSPLHF.

This clonotype was found many times. V is TRBV20-1 and J is TRBJ2-3; possible D gene TRBD1, 5 bases. Deletions cut 6 bases from V and 4 bases from J, with 11 bases between. Germline CDR1 reads DFQATT; CDR2 reads SNEGSKA (reference sequence). The CDR3 runs to 12 residues. The CDR3 protein is CSAQARADTQYF. CDR3 nucleotide sequence: TGCAGTGCCCAAGCCAGGGCAGATACGCAGTATTTT.